Shown below are 17 T cell receptor beta chains from a single sample sequenced in a study of siplizumab effects on memory and regulatory T cells. Sequenced by immunoSEQ multiplex PCR; TCRdb stores in-frame clones only, minus some. This sample has roughly 62,000 clones, with 79% found just once. Sequences were obtained from memory CD4+ T cells sorted from blood. The receptors stem from a human donor in good health.

This chain links TRBV29-1 with TRBJ1-2, with 8 bases lining up with TRBD1. V gave up 3 bases and J gave up 3 bases; unmatched junction bases: 3. Germline V gene data show CDR1 as SQVTM and CDR2 as ANQGSEA. The CDR3 is 13 amino acids. CDR3 amino acids: CSVEQGAHYGYTF. Here the CDR3 DNA reads TGCAGCGTTGAGCAGGGGGCTCACTATGGCTACACCTTC.

This chain uses TRBV11-3 with TRBJ1-5; 8 bases match TRBD1. Germline loops: CDR1 SGHNT, CDR2 YENEEA. The CDR3 length is 15 residues. Trimming took 5 bases from V and 4 from J; bases not matched to a gene: 7. CDR3 in DNA: TGTGCCAGCAGCCAGAAGACAGGGGTGAATCAGCCCCAGCATTTT. This gives the protein CASSQKTGVNQPQHF.

This clone was counted between two and nine times. The chain couples TRBV7-9 to TRBJ2-5, with a weak D call TRBD1 (5 bases). This CDR3 has 13 amino acids. With 1 base removed from V and 8 bases from J, the gap between germline ends came to 11 bases. Per germline, CDR1 SEHNR and CDR2 FQNEAQ (reference sequence). CDR3 nucleotides: TGTGCCAGCAGCTTAGGAGACCAGGGAACCCAGTACTTC. Its translation: CASSLGDQGTQYF.

The chain is built from TRBV25-1 and TRBJ2-1; 13 nucleotides align to TRBD2. The CDR3 loop spans 18 amino acids. Germline V gives CDR1 MGHDK, CDR2 SYGVNS. V dropped 6 bases and J dropped 4; count of bases not matched to a gene: 12. DNA for the CDR3: TGTGCCAGCAGCGACTCTGGACTAGCGGGGGCGACTTACAATGAGCAGTTCTTC. Its protein product is CASSDSGLAGATYNEQFF.

The count of this clone is one. The chain couples TRBV6-5 to TRBJ2-2, with D maybe TRBD2 (5 bases). This CDR3 is built from 14 residues. The germline V gene has CDR1 MNHEY and CDR2 SVGAGI. The V end lost 6 bases, the J end lost 0 bases, and 8 bases lay between the germline ends. CDR3 nucleotides: TGTGCCAGCAGCCGGGGTTCGAACACCGGGGAGCTGTTTTTT. The encoded protein is CASSRGSNTGELFF.

There are a few counts of this clone. This chain uses TRBV7-3 with TRBJ2-3; 9 bases align to TRBD1. This CDR3 spans 14 amino acids. V lost 2 bases to trimming and J lost 7 bases; unmatched junction nucleotides: 4. Germline values: CDR1 SGHTA, CDR2 FQGTGA. The CDR3 here is CASSLGQGMNTQYF. The CDR3, as DNA: TGTGCCAGCAGCTTAGGACAGGGGATGAATACGCAGTATTTT.

V gene TRBV27 combines with J gene TRBJ1-2, with 7 bases matching TRBD1. The V segment lost 6 bases and the J segment 0 bases; nucleotides outside the gene matches: 10. Germline CDR1 is MNHEY and CDR2 is SMNVEV (reference sequence). The CDR3 has 16 amino acids. This chain's CDR3 is CASRPGAGQPNYGYTF. The CDR3 DNA reads as TGTGCCAGCAGGCCCGGCGCGGGACAGCCTAACTATGGCTACACCTTC.

The J gene is TRBJ2-7, the V gene TRBV2; the D is unclear. V gave up 7 bases and J gave up 3 bases, with 10 bases separating them. The CDR3 has 12 residues. CDR1 and CDR2 from the germline V gene are SNHLY and FYNNEI. The CDR3 loop is CASKGRNYEQYF. CDR3 sequence (DNA): TGTGCCAGCAAAGGCAGAAACTACGAGCAGTACTTC.

A few counts support this clone. CDR3 DNA: TGTGCCAGCAGCTTGGACGGGGAGGGGCCCTATGGCTACACCTTC. Protein product: CASSLDGEGPYGYTF. This sequence joins TRBV5-6 and TRBJ1-2; TRBD1 is a possible D gene (5 bases). The V end was cut by 0 bases, the J end by 4 bases, with 13 bases between. Germline CDR1 reads SGHDT; CDR2 reads YYEEEE. The CDR3 has 15 residues.

The genes are TRBV6-5 and TRBJ1-6; D not resolved. This CDR3 comprises 13 residues. CDR1 is MNHEY, CDR2 SVGAGI, per germline. Between the trimmed V and J ends, which lost 6 bases and 7 bases, there was a span of 10 bases. The CDR3 DNA sequence: TGTGCCAGCAGCCCACCCGGGAATTCACCCCTCCACTTT. This gives the protein CASSPPGNSPLHF.

J is TRBJ1-1 and V is TRBV30; possibly TRBD1 for D (6 bases). Between the trimmed V and J ends, which lost 5 bases and 5 bases, there was a span of 12 bases. CDR3 length: 12 amino acids. Germline CDR1 and CDR2: GTSNPN and SVGIG (reference sequence). CDR3 in amino acids: CAWGGRGTEAFF. The CDR3 coding sequence is TGTGCCTGGGGGGGCAGGGGAACTGAAGCTTTCTTT. The full variable domain, rest sourced from reference TRBV30 and TRBJ1-1, is SQTIHQWPATLVQPVGSPLSLECTVEGTSNPNLYWYRQAAGRGLQLLFYSVGIGQISSEVPQNLSASRPQDRQFILSSKKLLLSDSGFYLCAWGGRGTEAFFGQGTRLTVV.

The chain has TRBV6-5 and TRBJ2-7; 8 bases match TRBD1. The length of the CDR3 is 14 residues. Germline V gives CDR1 MNHEY, CDR2 SVGAGI. V gave up 4 bases and J gave up 0 bases; unmatched junction bases: 2. The CDR3 nucleotides read TGTGCCAGCAGTTGGACAGGGAACTCCTACGAGCAGTACTTC. Its translation is CASSWTGNSYEQYF.

The J gene is TRBJ2-1, the V gene TRBV9; 13 bases are a match to TRBD2. V lost 1 base and J lost 7; bases outside the gene matches: 2. There are 15 residues in the CDR3. Germline V CDR1 and CDR2: SGDLS, YYNGEE. Here the CDR3 DNA reads TGTGCCAGCAGCGTAACTAGCGGGGGGGCGAATGAGCAGTTCTTC. Translated: CASSVTSGGANEQFF.

In this sample, this clone turned up once. The V and J genes are TRBV9 and TRBJ2-1; TRBD2 matches at 11 bases. Per the germline V gene, CDR1 is SGDLS and CDR2 is YYNGEE. The CDR3 is made up of 15 amino acids. With 4 bases clipped from V and 6 bases from J, the junction kept 6 bases outside the gene matches. For the CDR3, the DNA is TGTGCCAGCAGCTCCCTTAGCGGGGGGGCCAATGAGCAGTTCTTC. Translated: CASSSLSGGANEQFF.

With regard to this clone: The junction differs from germline at one of its ends, possibly a read error. The rearrangement uses TRBV2 and TRBJ2-3; TRBD1 might be the D (5 bases). CDR3 length: 14 amino acids. Germline CDR1 SNHLY, CDR2 FYNNEI. The CDR3 sequence is CASGDSSSTDTQYF. The CDR3 nucleotides are TGTGCCAGCGGTGACAGCAGTAGCACAGATACGCAGTATTTT. The entire variable domain, with the rest obtained from reference TRBV2 and TRBJ2-3, is as follows: EPEVTQTPSHQVTQMGQEVILRCVPISNHLYFYWYRQILGQKVEFLVSFYNNEISEKSEIFDDQFSVERPDGSNFTLKIRSTKLEDSAMYFCASGDSSSTDTQYFGPGTRLTVL.

The chain couples TRBV2 to TRBJ1-4; no reliable D call. Germline assignment: CDR1 SNHLY and CDR2 FYNNEI. The CDR3 length is 14 residues. V lost 6 bases, J lost 0 bases, and 8 bases lay in between. The CDR3 bases are TGTGCCAGCAGCAAACATGCAACTAATGAAAAACTGTTTTTT. Translation gives CASSKHATNEKLFF.

The chain joins TRBV9 to TRBJ2-5; D may be TRBD2 (5 bases). The CDR3 is 14 residues long. From germline, CDR1 is SGDLS and CDR2 YYNGEE. Trimming removed 0 bases from V and 7 bases from J, with 13 bases in between. CDR3 DNA: TGTGCCAGCAGCGTAGAGGCCTCCGGAGGGACCCAGTACTTC. Protein sequence: CASSVEASGGTQYF.